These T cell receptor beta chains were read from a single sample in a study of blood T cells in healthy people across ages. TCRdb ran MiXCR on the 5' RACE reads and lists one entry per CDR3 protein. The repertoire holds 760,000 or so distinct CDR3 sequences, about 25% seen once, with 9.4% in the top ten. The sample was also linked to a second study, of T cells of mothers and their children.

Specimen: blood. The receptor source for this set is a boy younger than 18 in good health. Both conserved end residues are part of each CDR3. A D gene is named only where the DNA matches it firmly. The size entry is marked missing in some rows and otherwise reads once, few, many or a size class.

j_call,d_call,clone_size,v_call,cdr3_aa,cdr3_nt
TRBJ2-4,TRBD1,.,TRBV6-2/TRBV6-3,CATRDSFSLAKNIQYF,TGTGCCACCAGGGACAGCTTTTCTTTAGCCAAAAACATTCAGTACTTC
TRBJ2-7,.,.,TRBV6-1,CASSLIRDEQYF,TGTGCCAGCAGTCTTATCAGGGACGAGCAGTACTTC
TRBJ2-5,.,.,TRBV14,CASSQEMGGMETQYF,TGTGCCAGCAGCCAAGAAATGGGGGGAATGGAGACCCAGTACTTC
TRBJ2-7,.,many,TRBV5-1,CASSLQGHEQYF,TGCGCCAGCAGCCTACAGGGCCACGAGCAGTACTTC
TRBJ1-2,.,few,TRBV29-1,CSVTTLGGGYTF,TGCAGCGTTACGACATTGGGGGGTGGCTACACCTTC
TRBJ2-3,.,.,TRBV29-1,CSVRSAATDTQYF,TGCAGCGTTCGGTCAGCAGCAACAGATACGCAGTATTTT
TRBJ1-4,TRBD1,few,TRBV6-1,CASSTRGKATNEKLFF,TGTGCCAGCAGTACCAGGGGGAAAGCAACTAATGAAAAACTGTTTTTT
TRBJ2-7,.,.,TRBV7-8,CASSLVSIDEQYF,TGTGCCAGCAGCTTAGTGAGTATTGACGAGCAGTACTTC
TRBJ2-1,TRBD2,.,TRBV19,CASSSRTSRYNEQFF,TGTGCCAGTAGTTCCCGGACTAGTAGATACAATGAGCAGTTCTTC
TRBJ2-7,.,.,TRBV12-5,CASGPQGLGEQYF,TGTGCTAGTGGCCCTCAGGGTCTTGGCGAGCAGTACTTC
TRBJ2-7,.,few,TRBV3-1,CASSQLQGGGEQYF,TGTGCCAGCAGCCAATTACAGGGCGGTGGCGAGCAGTACTTC
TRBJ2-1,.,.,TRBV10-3,CAISEPDALPYNEQFF,TGTGCCATCAGTGAGCCGGACGCCCTACCGTACAATGAGCAGTTCTTC
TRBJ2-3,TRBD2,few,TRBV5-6,CASSWGLAVDTQYF,TGTGCCAGCAGCTGGGGACTAGCGGTAGATACGCAGTATTTT
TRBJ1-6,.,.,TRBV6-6,CASSFQPGNSPLHF,TGTGCCAGCAGTTTCCAACCAGGGAATTCACCCCTCCACTTT
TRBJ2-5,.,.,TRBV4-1,CASSQVTTAPIQETQYF,TGCGCCAGCAGCCAAGTAACAACGGCCCCAATACAAGAGACCCAGTACTTC
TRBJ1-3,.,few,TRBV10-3,CPTRGEPAYSGNTIYF,TGTCCTACGCGGGGGGAACCTGCCTACTCTGGAAACACCATATATTTT
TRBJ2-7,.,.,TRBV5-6,CASSLRGSFEQYF,TGTGCCAGCAGCTTGCGAGGATCGTTCGAGCAGTATTTC
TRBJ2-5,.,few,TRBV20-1,CSAAREWETQYF,TGCAGTGCAGCCCGGGAGTGGGAGACCCAGTACTTC
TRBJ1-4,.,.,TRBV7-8,CASSLEGRGNEKLFF,TGTGCCAGCAGCCTCGAGGGGAGGGGGAATGAAAAACTGTTTTTT
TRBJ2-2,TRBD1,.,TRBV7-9,CASSQGQGNTGELFF,TGTGCCAGCAGCCAAGGACAGGGGAACACCGGGGAGCTGTTTTTT
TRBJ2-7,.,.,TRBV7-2,CASSLAVIHEQYF,TGTGCCAGCAGCTTAGCAGTTATCCATGAGCAGTACTTC
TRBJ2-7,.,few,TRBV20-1,CSATGQLFYEQYF,TGCAGTGCTACCGGACAGCTCTTCTACGAGCAGTACTTC
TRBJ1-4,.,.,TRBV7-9,CASSSRAETNEKLFF,TGTGCCAGCAGCTCAAGGGCTGAAACTAATGAAAAACTGTTTTTT
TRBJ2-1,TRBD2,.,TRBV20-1,CSATRLAGMDYGEQFF,TGCAGTGCCACAAGACTAGCGGGGATGGATTACGGTGAGCAGTTCTTC
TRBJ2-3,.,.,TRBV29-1,CSVDLATDTQYF,TGCAGCGTTGACCTAGCAACAGATACGCAGTATTTT
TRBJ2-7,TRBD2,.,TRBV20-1,CSASFSRGDYEQYF,TGCAGTGCTAGTTTCTCGCGGGGGGACTACGAGCAGTACTTC
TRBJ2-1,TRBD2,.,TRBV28,CASSPSTSGVNNEQFF,TGTGCCAGCAGTCCGTCGACTAGCGGGGTTAACAATGAGCAGTTCTTC
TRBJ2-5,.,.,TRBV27,CASSQVSAGQETQYF,TGTGCCAGCAGTCAGGTCTCTGCGGGCCAAGAGACCCAGTACTTC
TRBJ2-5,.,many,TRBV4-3,CASSQSSLWGAQYF,TGCGCCAGCAGCCAATCCAGCCTTTGGGGCGCCCAGTACTTC
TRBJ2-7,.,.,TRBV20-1,CSAGDNYEQYF,TGCAGTGCTGGGGACAACTACGAGCAGTACTTC
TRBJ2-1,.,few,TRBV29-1,CSVGRSSYNEQFF,TGCAGCGTGGGACGGAGCTCCTACAATGAGCAGTTCTTC
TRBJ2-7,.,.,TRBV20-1,CSALSRETYEQYF,TGCAGTGCCCTTTCGAGGGAGACCTACGAGCAGTACTTC
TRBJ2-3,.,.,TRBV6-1,CASTEPLAADTQYF,TGTGCCAGCACTGAACCGCTGGCGGCAGATACGCAGTATTTT
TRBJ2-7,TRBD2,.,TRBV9,CASSVEASGYYEQYF,TGTGCCAGCAGCGTAGAGGCTAGCGGGTACTACGAGCAGTACTTC
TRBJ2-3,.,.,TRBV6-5,CASSYVWEGEADTQYF,TGTGCCAGCAGTTACGTGTGGGAAGGGGAAGCAGATACGCAGTATTTT
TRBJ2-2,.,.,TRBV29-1,CSVYKQGSTGELFF,TGCAGCGTTTACAAACAGGGAAGCACCGGGGAGCTGTTTTTT
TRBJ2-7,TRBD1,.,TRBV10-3,CAIKTGGYEQYF,TGTGCCATCAAGACAGGGGGCTACGAGCAGTACTTC